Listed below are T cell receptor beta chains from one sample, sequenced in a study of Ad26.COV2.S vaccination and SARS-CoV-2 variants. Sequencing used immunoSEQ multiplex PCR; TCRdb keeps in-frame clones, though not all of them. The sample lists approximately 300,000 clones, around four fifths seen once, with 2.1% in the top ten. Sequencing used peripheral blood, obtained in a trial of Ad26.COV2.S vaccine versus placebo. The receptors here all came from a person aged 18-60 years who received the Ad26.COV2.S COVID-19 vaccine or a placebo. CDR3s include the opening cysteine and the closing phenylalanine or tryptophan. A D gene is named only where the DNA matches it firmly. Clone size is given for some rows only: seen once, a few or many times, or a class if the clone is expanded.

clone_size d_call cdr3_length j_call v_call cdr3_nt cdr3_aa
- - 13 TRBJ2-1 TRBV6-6 TGTGCCAGCAGCCAGGGGCTCGGCAATGAGCAGTTCTTC CASSQGLGNEQFF
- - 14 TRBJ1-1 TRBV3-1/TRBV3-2 TGTGCCAGCAGCCAAGCCGGGACGATCTTTGAAGCTTTCTTT CASSQAGTIFEAFF
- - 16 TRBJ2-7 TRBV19 TGTGCCAGTAGTTCCCCCGTGGGGGGTCGGGTCTACGAGCAGTACTTC CASSSPVGGRVYEQYF
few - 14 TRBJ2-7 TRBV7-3 TGTGCCAGCAGCTTAACGTCGGTCTCCTACGAGCAGTACTTC CASSLTSVSYEQYF
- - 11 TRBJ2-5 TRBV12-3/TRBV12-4 TGTGCCAGCATGGGGCAAGAGACCCAGTACTTC CASMGQETQYF
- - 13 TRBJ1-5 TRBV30 TGTGCCTGGAGCGCAGATAGCAATCAGCCCCAGCATTTT CAWSADSNQPQHF
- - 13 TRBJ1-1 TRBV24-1 TGTGCCACCCAAGACGGGGGGCGGACTGAAGCTTTCTTT CATQDGGRTEAFF
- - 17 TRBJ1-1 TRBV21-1 TGTGCCAGCAGCGCCCTCGGGACGAGCTTATGTGGCACTGAAGCTTTCTTT CASSALGTSLCGTEAFF
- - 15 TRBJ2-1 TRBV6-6 TGTGCCAGCAGTTACGATGGCGGTACCTACAATGAGCAGTTCTTC CASSYDGGTYNEQFF
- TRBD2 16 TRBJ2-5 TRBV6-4 TGTGCCAGCAGTGACTCGGATAGCGGGGTCCAAGAGACCCAGTACTTC CASSDSDSGVQETQYF
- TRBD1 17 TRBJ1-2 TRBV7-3 TGTGCCAGCAGCAACCCCGTGGGGACAGGGAGAAAGGAGGGCTACACCTTC CASSNPVGTGRKEGYTF
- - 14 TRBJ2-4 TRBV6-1 TGTGCCAGCAGTGAAGCTAGGGCCCCGGCCTTTCAGTACTTC CASSEARAPAFQYF
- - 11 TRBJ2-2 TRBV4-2 TGTGCCAGCAGGAGGGGGGAGGAGCTGTTTTTT CASRRGEELFF
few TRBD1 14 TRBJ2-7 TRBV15 TGTGCCACCAGCAGGGACAGGGGGCTGTTCGAGCAGTACTTC CATSRDRGLFEQYF
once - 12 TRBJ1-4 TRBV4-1 TGCGCCAGCAGCCAAGAGGGTGAAAAACTGTTTTTT CASSQEGEKLFF
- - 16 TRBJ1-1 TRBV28 TGTGCCAGCAGCCCCTACCCCGGACGGATGAACACTGAAGCTTTCTTT CASSPYPGRMNTEAFF
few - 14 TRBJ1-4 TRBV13 TGTGCCAGCAGCTTAGCGACGGACAATGAAAAACTGTTTTTT CASSLATDNEKLFF
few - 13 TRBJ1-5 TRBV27 TGTGCCAGCAGTTGGGTTTCGGGGGGCGCCCAGCATTTT CASSWVSGGAQHF
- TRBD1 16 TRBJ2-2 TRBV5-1 TGCGCCAGCAGCTCCGGAGCAGGGGGCGAGACCGGGGAGCTGTTTTTT CASSSGAGGETGELFF
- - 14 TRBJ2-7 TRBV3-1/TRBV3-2 TGTGCCAGCAGCCAAGATATCGTGACTTACGAGCAGTACTTC CASSQDIVTYEQYF
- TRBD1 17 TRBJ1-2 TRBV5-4 TGTGCCAGCAGCTCAAATCGGGACAGTCGGCCTTTAGTGGGCTACACCTTC CASSSNRDSRPLVGYTF
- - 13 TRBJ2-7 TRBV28 TGTGCCAGCAGCCTAGGCAGAGGCTACGAGCAGTACTTC CASSLGRGYEQYF
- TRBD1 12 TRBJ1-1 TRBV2 TGTGCCAGCAGTGGGGACAGGACTGAAGCTTTCTTT CASSGDRTEAFF
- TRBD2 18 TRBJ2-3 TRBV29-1 TGCAGCGTTGAACTGGGACTAGCGGGGGTTCGCCGACAGGATACGCAGTATTTT CSVELGLAGVRRQDTQYF
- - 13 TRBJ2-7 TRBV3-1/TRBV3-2 TGTGCCAGCAGCCTGACACTTTCCTACGAGCAGTACTTC CASSLTLSYEQYF
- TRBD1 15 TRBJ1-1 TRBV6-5 TGTGCCAGCTGGCCCTGGACAGGACAGAACACTGAAGCTTTCTTT CASWPWTGQNTEAFF
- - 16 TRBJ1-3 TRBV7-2 TGTGCCAGCAGCACGGGATCGGGGTACTCTGGAAACACCATATATTTT CASSTGSGYSGNTIYF
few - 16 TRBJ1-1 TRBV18 TGTGCCAGCTCACCACCGGGCGGCCCGAGGGACACTGAAGCTTTCTTT CASSPPGGPRDTEAFF
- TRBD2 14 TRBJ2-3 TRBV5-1 TGCGCCAGCAGCCCAACTAGCGGCACAGATACGCAGTATTTT CASSPTSGTDTQYF
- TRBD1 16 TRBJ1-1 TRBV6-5 TGTGCCAGCAGTTACCAACCCCCAGGGACAGGGGGAATGGCTTTCTTT CASSYQPPGTGGMAFF
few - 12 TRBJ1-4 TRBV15 TGTGCCACGTCAAAGGGCCGGGAAAAACTGTTTTTT CATSKGREKLFF
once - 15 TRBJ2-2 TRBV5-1 TGCGCCAGCAGCTTGCCTGGGGGCGGCACCGGGGAGCTGTTTTTT CASSLPGGGTGELFF
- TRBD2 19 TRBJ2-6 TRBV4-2 TGTGCCAGCAGCCAAAACCTACTAGCGGGGGGGCTCGGGGCCAACGTCCTGACTTTC CASSQNLLAGGLGANVLTF
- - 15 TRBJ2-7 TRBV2 TGCACCACCGACGTCCGGATTTCCTATTCCTACGAGCAGTACTTC CTTDVRISYSYEQYF
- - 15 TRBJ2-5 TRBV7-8 TGTGCCAGCAGCTTTACACCGGACTTTCAAGAGACCCAGTACTTC CASSFTPDFQETQYF
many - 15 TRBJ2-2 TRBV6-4 TGTGCCAGCAGTGACTCCTCAAGGGGCCCGAGAGAGCTGTTTTTT CASSDSSRGPRELFF
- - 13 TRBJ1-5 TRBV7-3 TGTGCCAGCAGCTTAGGTGGGGATCAGCCCCAGCATTTT CASSLGGDQPQHF
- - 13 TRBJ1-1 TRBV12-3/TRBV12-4 TGTGCCACCAAGGGAGGGCCGAGGACTGAAGCTTTCTTT CATKGGPRTEAFF
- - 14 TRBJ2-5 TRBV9 TGTGCCAGCAGCGTAGACCTGGGGGCCTCGACCCAGTACTTC CASSVDLGASTQYF
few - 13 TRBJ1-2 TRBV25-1 TGTGCCAGCAGTGATTGGCAGGACTATGGCTACACCTTC CASSDWQDYGYTF
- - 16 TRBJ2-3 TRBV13 TGTGCCAGCAGCTATACCAGGGCCTCCCCCACAGATACGCAGTATTTT CASSYTRASPTDTQYF
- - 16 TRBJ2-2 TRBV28 TGTGCCAGCAGTTTGGCCCTTGGGACGAACACCGGGGAGCTGTTTTTT CASSLALGTNTGELFF
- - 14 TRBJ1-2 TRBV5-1 TGCGCCAGCAGCCAAATACAGGGAGGTGGCGGCTACACCTTC CASSQIQGGGGYTF
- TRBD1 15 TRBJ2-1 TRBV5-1 TGCGCCAGCAGCTTGGGGACAGGGGCATACAATGAGCAGTTCTTC CASSLGTGAYNEQFF
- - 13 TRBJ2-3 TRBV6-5 TGTGCCAGCAGCCCCCTAGGGACAGATACGCAGTATTTT CASSPLGTDTQYF
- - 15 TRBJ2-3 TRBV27 TGTGCCAGCAGTCCCGGAATCGGACGCACAGATACGCAGTATTTT CASSPGIGRTDTQYF
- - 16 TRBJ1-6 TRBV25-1 TGTGCCAGCAGTGAAATCGAGGGCCCCTATAATTCACCCCTCCACTTT CASSEIEGPYNSPLHF
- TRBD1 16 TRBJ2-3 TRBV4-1 TGCGCCAGCAGCAAAAAGCCGGGACAGGGCACAGATACGCAGTATTTT CASSKKPGQGTDTQYF
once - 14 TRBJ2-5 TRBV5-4 TGTGCCAGCAGCTTGGTGGGGGATCAAGAGACCCAGTACTTC CASSLVGDQETQYF
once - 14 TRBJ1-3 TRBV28 TGTGCCAGCGAGCAACTCCGCTCTGGAAACACCATATATTTT CASEQLRSGNTIYF
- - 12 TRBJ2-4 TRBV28 TGTGCCAGCAGTCAATCTCAGGGTACGCAGTACTTC CASSQSQGTQYF
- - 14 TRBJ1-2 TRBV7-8 TGTGCCAGCAGCTTAGCGAGTAAGAACAGTGGCTACACCTTC CASSLASKNSGYTF
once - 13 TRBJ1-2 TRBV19 TGTGCCAGTAGCATCCCCTCAGGTTCTGGCTACACCTTC CASSIPSGSGYTF
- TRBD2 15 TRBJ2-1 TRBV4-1 TGCGCCAGCAGCGAACTAGCGGGGGGCCGCAATGAGCAGTTCTTC CASSELAGGRNEQFF
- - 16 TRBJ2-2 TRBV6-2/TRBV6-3 TGTGCCAGCAGTCAAATCCTTCCCTCTGCATCCGGGGAGCTGTTTTTT CASSQILPSASGELFF
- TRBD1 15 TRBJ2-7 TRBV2 TGTGCCAGCAGTGAAGCAGGGACAGCGACCAGAAGGCAGTACTTC CASSEAGTATRRQYF
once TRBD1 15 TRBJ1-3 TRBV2 TGTGCCAGCAGTGATAGGACAGGGCAAGGAAACACCATATATTTT CASSDRTGQGNTIYF
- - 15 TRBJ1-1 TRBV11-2 TGTGCCAGCAGCTTAACCCCCGAGAGAGTCACTGAAGCTTTCTTT CASSLTPERVTEAFF
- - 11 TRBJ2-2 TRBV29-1 TGCAGCGTTCGGGCCCTCGGGGAGCTGTTTTTT CSVRALGELFF
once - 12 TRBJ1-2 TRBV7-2 TGTGCCAGCAGCTTAGACCGTAATGGCTACACCTTC CASSLDRNGYTF